This TCR beta chain derives from a study of shared clonotypes between healthy human individuals. The CDR3 extends over 18 amino acids. Germline V CDR1 and CDR2: SGHRS, YFSETQ. J lost 4 bases, V lost 4 bases, and 13 bases had no gene match. Using immunoSEQ multiplex PCR, the repertoire was profiled, and TCRdb retains in-frame clones only, with some absent. The data hold 850,000 to 1,100,000 clones, with 70% to 80% observed a single time. The sequenced sample consisted of memory CD4+ T cells from PBMCs. Regarding subset: CD45RA-negative fraction. This chain joins TRBV5-1 and TRBJ2-2; the match to TRBD2 covers 10 bases. The TCR originated in a man between 18 and 29 years old in good health. Some clones in this sample may be carry-over from other donors' samples. The CDR3 DNA is TGCGCCAGCAGCCTAAGACCCGGGACTAGCGTTTCCACCGGGGAGCTGTTTTTT. Translating it yields CASSLRPGTSVSTGELFF.